This T cell receptor beta chain was identified during a study of shared clonotypes between healthy human individuals (dated by TCRdb to about 2020). About the full investigation: Three men and a couple of women, aged 18 to 49 years, made up the cohort. To increase sequencing depth and limit assay-specific biases, different laboratories used diverse techniques to prepare libraries and sequence TCR repertoires. Per donor, three plates each were used for CD4 naive and CD4 memory, two for CD8 naive, and one for CD8 memory. Per donor, leukapheresis produced somewhere between about 0.9 and 9.5 billion PBMCs. The study deeply sequenced blood TCR repertoires of five healthy adults to estimate repertoire size and the extent of clonotype sharing between individuals.

On this clone: The antigen it binds to is not known. No quality values exist for individual bases; no much larger clone is one base distant.

Overall study outcomes, separate from this receptor: Naive subsets generally had larger estimated clonotype richness than memory subsets. The genetic and exposure-history diversity represented was limited by the small number of donors. Compared with non-shared clonotypes, the clonotypes found in all four sorted-subset donors had higher generation probabilities. About 4.5% of naive CD4, 3.5% of naive CD8, roughly 2.5% of memory CD4, and 0.35% to 0.4% of memory CD8 clonotypes were shared across several donors. Even with the large sequencing depth, rarefaction of the sorted-subset datasets indicated that sequencing was incomplete. Only blood was sampled, and tissue TCR repertoires likely differ from those in blood. Based on pairwise subsampling, the degree of clonotype sharing among donors was expected to be affected by sequencing depth.

The donors were healthy, HIV-negative adults with no recently reported acute infections or vaccinations. Every donor was a Caucasian adult residing in Nashville, Tennessee, USA. CD4+ T cells were enriched by magnetic negative selection; naive cells were then positively selected on CD45RA, and the negative fraction formed the memory subset. Blood was obtained by leukapheresis, after which PBMCs were separated by Ficoll-Histopaque density gradient centrifugation and cryopreserved in liquid nitrogen vapor phase. Analytical flow cytometry was used to check the purity and quantity of each magnetically sorted T cell population. From each sorted fraction, genomic DNA was isolated and quantified by UV absorbance on a Nanodrop 2000c. TCR CDR3 regions were amplified from genomic DNA by multiplex PCR using the deep immunoSEQ assay. For each cell subset, the extracted genomic DNA was distributed evenly across all wells of several immunoSEQ 96-well plates, and each plate served as one replicate. For sorted subsets, each replicate PCR was loaded with 200 ng genomic DNA, equivalent to about 30,000 T cell genomes. Purified libraries were measured with a Qubit 3.0 fluorometer, size-checked on a Bioanalyzer 2100, and measured again with the KAPA Library Quantification kit. Each immunoSEQ 96-well plate was sequenced on its own single-read 150-cycle Illumina NextSeq 550 flow cell. The paper's processing steps were these. Because the immunoSEQ output held only junctional sequences and lacked quality scores, the filtering could not match the filtering applied to full-length reads. Sequences were annotated with PyIR, a Python wrapper for IgBLAST v1.9, using IMGT germline references to assign V/J genes and CDR3. Reads were filtered out if the reads had weak V/J assignments (E-value above 1e-6), no CDR3, stop codons, out-of-frame junctions, or ambiguous translated residues. V3J clonotypes were defined as sequences sharing an identical inferred V gene, J gene, and CDR3 amino acid sequence. Percentage overlap between repertoires was calculated by dividing the number of shared unique clonotypes by the size of the smaller repertoire. RTK rarefaction, the Chao1 estimator, and Recon v2.1 estimates of unobserved clonotypes were used to assess repertoire richness. OLGA was used to compute generation probabilities for all TCRbeta clonotypes that the gDNA method yielded from a few donors. TCRdb obtained this table from immuneACCESS and retained in-frame rearrangements with V and J assigned. These tables miss some clones; where compared with another copy, unresolved V genes account for less than half of the shortfall, and the remainder is unexplained. Clone size and the V and J calls come from that table; the DNA yielded D and trimming. For this sample the table gives 150,000 to 200,000 clones, of which roughly 93% were detected only once. Together, the top ten hold around 0.067% of the sample.

V has 6 bases trimmed and J has 1 base trimmed; junction bases matching no gene number 2. CDR1 MNHEY and CDR2 SMNVEV were looked up in the germline V gene (reference sequence). The CDR3 numbers 14 residues from cysteine through phenylalanine. The sequence is cut down to CDR3 DNA, 42 bases in frame from base 1. The TCR comes from a young woman in good health. The sample consisted of naive CD4+ T cells sorted from blood. Explained via the paper, the cell subset or site label denotes: CD45RA+ positively selected. In this chain, TRBV27 is recombined with TRBJ2-4; TRBD1 matches 8 bases in the middle. The DNA is TGTGCCAGCAGGAGGGACAGGGCCAAAAACATTCAGTACTTC. It codes for CASRRDRAKNIQYF.